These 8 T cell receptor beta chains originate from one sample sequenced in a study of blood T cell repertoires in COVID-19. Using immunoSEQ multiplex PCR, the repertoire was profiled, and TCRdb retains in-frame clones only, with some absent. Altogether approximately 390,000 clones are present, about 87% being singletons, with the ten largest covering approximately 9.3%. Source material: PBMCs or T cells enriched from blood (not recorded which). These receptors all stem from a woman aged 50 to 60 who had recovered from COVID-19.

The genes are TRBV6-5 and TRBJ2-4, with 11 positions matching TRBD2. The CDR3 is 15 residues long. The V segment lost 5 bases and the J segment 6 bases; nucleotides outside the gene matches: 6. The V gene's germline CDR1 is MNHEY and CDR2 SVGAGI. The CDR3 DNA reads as TGTGCCAGCAGTAAACTAGCGGGGGTCGGAAACATTCAGTACTTC. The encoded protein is CASSKLAGVGNIQYF.

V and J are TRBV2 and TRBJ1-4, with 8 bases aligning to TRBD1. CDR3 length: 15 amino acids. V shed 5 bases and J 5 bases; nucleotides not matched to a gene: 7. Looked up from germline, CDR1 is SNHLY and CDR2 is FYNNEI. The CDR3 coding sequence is TGTGCCAGCAGTAAACCGGGACAGGAAAATGAAAAACTGTTTTTT. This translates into CASSKPGQENEKLFF.

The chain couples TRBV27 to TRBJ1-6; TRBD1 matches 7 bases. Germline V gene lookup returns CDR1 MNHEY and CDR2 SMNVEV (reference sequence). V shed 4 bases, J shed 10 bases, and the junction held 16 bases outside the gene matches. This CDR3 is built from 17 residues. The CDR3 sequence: CASSSPSTGARGSPLHF. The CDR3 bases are TGTGCCAGCAGTTCACCATCTACAGGGGCAAGGGGGTCACCCCTCCACTTT.

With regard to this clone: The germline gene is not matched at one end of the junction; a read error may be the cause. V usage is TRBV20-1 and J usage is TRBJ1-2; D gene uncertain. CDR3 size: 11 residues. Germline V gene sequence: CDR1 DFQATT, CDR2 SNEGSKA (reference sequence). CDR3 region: CSAGDLYGYTF. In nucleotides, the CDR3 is TGCAGTGCTGGAGACCTATATGGCTACACCTTC.

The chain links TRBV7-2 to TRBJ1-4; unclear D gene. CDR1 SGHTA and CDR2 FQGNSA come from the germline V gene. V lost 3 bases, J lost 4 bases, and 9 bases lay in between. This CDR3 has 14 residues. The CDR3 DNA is TGTGCCAGCAGCTTCGGACTAGATAATGAAAAACTGTTTTTT. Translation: CASSFGLDNEKLFF. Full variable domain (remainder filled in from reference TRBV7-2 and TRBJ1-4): GAGVSQSPSNKVTEKGKDVELRCDPISGHTALYWYRQSLGQGLEFLIYFQGNSAPDKSGLPSDRFSAERTGGSVSTLTIQRTQQEDSAVYLCASSFGLDNEKLFFGSGTQLSVL.

CDR3: CASRRTSRGQETQYF. The CDR3 DNA reads as TGTGCCAGCAGACGGACTAGCCGAGGGCAAGAGACCCAGTACTTC. The chain combines TRBV7-9 with TRBJ2-5; 8 positions agree with TRBD2. The CDR3 extends over 15 amino acids. Trimming removed 6 bases from V and 2 bases from J; junction bases left unmatched: 8. Germline CDR1 is SEHNR and CDR2 is FQNEAQ (reference sequence).

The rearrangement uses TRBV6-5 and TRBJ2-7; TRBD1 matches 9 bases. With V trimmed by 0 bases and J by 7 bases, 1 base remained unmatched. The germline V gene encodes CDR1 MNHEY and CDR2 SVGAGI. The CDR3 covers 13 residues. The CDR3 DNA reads TGTGCCAGCAGTTACTCAGGGACAGGGGAGCAGTACTTC. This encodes CASSYSGTGEQYF.

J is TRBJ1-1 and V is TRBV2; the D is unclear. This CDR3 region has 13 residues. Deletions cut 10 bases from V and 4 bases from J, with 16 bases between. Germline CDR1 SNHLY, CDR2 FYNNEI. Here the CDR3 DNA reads TGTGCCATTCCCAACGCAGGAGGCACTGAAGCTTTCTTT. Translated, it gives CAIPNAGGTEAFF.